This T cell receptor beta chain was identified in a study of blood T cell repertoires in COVID-19. Here immunoSEQ multiplex PCR was the method, and the copy in TCRdb shows in-frame clones only, minus some. This sample has roughly 35,000 clones, with about 87% found just once. The V gene end was trimmed by 4 bases and the J gene end by 6 bases; junction bases not matched to a gene: 8. Germline lookup yields CDR1 SGHNT and CDR2 YYREEE (reference sequence). This CDR3 spans 15 amino acids. The rearrangement links TRBV5-4 to TRBJ2-5; TRBD2 matches at 11 bases. Sequencing input: peripheral blood. This receptor was obtained from a human donor in a cohort sampled during active COVID-19. The CDR3 reads CASSLGLAGRKTQYF. The CDR3 bases are TGTGCCAGCAGCCTCGGACTAGCGGGCAGAAAGACCCAGTACTTC.